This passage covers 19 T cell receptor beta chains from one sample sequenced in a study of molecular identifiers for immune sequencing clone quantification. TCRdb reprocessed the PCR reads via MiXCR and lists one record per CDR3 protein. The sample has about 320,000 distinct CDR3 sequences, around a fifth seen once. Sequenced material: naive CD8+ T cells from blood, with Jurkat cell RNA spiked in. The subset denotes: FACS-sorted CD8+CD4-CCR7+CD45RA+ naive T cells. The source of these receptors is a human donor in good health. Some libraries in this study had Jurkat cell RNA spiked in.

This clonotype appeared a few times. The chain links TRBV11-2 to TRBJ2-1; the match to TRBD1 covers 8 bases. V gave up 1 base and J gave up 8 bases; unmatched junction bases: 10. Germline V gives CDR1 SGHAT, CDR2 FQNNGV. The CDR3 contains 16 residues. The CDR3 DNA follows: TGTGCCAGCAGCTTAGGGGGCCGACAGGGGTTCGATGAGCAGTTCTTC. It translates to CASSLGGRQGFDEQFF.

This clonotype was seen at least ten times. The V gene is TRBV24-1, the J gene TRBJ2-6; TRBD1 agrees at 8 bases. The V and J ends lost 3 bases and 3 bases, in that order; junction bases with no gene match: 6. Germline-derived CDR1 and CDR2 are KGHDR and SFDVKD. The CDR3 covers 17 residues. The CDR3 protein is CATSDASGGFGANVLTF. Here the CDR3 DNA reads TGTGCCACCAGTGATGCCTCAGGGGGCTTTGGGGCCAACGTCCTGACTTTC.

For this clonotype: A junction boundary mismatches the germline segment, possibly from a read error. CDR3 bases: TGTGCCAGCAGAGAAACAGGGGGCGCTGGAAACACCGTATATTTT. Amino acids: CASRETGGAGNTVYF. J is TRBJ1-3 and V is TRBV6-5; the match to TRBD1 covers 9 bases. CDR1 and CDR2 from the germline V gene are MNHEY and SVGAGI. The CDR3 sequence is 15 residues long.

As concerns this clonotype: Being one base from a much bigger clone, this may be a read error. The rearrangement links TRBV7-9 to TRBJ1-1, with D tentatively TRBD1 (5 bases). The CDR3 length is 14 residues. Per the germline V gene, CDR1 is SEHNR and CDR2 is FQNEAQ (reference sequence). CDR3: CASSLRPLGTEAIF. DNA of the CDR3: TGTGCCAGCAGCCTCCGGCCTCTAGGGACTGAAGCTATCTTT.

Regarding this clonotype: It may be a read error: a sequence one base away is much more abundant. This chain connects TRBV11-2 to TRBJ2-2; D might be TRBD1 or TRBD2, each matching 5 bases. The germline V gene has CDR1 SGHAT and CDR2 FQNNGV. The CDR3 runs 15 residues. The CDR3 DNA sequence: TGTGCCAGCAGCTCGACAGCTAAGAACACCGGGAAGCTGTTTTTT. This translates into CASSSTAKNTGKLFF.

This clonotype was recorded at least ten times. CDR3 DNA: TGTGCCAGCTCCACGACAGGCCAACCCGAAGCTTTCTTT. This translates into CASSTTGQPEAFF. V usage is TRBV6-5 and J usage is TRBJ1-1; D is perhaps TRBD1 (6 bases). The CDR3 covers 13 residues. Germline V gene sequence: CDR1 MNHEY, CDR2 SVGAGI. V was trimmed by 8 bases and J by 8 bases, leaving 18 bases between them.

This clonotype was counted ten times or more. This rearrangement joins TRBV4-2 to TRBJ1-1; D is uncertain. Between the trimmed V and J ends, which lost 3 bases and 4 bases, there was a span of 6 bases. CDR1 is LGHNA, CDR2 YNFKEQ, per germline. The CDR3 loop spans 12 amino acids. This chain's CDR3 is CASSQGPTEAFF. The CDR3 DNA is TGTGCCAGCAGCCAGGGTCCCACTGAAGCTTTCTTT.

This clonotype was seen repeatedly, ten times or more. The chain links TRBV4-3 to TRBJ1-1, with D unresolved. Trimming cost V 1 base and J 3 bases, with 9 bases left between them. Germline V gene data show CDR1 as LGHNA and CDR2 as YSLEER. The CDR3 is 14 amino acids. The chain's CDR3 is CASSQGIQDTEAFF. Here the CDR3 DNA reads TGCGCCAGCAGCCAAGGGATACAAGACACTGAAGCTTTCTTT.

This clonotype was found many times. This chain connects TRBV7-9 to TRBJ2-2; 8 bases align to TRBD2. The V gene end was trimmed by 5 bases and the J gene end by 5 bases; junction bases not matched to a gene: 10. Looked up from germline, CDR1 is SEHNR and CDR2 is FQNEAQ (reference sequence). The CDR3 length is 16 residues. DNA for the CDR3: TGTGCCAGCAGCCCAACTAGCGGAGGGGGAACCGGGGAGCTGTTTTTT. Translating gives CASSPTSGGGTGELFF.

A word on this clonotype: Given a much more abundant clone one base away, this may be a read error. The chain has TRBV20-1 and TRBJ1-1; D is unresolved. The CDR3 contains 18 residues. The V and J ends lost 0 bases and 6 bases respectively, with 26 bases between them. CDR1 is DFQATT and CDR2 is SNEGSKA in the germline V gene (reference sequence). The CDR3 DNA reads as TGCAGTGCTAGAGATCTGGCCCCCTCCCAAGTGCTTAACGCTGAAGCTTTCTTT. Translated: CSARDLAPSQVLNAEAFF.

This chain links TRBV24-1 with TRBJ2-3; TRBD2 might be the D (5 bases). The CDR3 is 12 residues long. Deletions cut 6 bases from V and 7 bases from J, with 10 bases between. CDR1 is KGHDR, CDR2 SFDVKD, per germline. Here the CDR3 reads CATSMSGYTQYF. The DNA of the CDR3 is TGTGCCACCAGTATGAGCGGCTATACGCAGTATTTT.

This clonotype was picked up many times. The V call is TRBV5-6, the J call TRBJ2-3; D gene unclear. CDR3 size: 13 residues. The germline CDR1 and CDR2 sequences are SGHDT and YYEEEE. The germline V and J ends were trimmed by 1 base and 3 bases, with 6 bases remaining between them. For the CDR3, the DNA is TGTGCCAGCAGCTTGAGTGCGACAGATACGCAGTATTTT. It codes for CASSLSATDTQYF.

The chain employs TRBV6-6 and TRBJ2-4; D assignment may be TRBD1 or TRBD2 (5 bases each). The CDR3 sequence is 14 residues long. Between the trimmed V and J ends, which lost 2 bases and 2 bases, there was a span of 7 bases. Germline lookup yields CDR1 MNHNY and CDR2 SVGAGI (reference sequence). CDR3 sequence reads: CASSYGGPKNIQYF. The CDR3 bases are TGTGCCAGCAGTTACGGGGGTCCCAAAAACATTCAGTACTTC.

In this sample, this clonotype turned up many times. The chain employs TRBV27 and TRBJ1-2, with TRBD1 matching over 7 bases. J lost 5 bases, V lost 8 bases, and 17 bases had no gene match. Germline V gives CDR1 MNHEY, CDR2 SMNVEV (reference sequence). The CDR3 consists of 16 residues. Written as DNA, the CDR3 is TGTGCCAGCCGGAGTGATCCGGGACAGACGATTTATGGCTACACCTTC. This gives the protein CASRSDPGQTIYGYTF.

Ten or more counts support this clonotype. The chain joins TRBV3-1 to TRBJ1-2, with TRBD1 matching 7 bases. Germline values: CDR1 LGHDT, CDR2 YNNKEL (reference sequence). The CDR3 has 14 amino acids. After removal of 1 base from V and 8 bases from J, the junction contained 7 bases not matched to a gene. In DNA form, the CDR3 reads TGTGCCAGCAGCCAAGTCGGGACAGCCCGGGGCTACACCTTC. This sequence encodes CASSQVGTARGYTF.

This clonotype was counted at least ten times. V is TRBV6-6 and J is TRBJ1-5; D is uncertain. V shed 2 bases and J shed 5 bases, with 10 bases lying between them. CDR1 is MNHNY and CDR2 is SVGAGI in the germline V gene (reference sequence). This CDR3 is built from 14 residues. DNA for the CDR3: TGTGCCAGCAGTTACACCAAGGTAGATCAGCCCCAGCATTTT. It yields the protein CASSYTKVDQPQHF.

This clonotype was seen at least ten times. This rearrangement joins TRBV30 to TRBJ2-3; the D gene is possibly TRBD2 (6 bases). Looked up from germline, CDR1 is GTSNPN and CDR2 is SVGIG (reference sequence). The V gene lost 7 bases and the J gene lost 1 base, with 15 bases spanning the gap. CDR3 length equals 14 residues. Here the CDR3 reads CASEGMSGTDTQYF. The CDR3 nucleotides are TGTGCCTCGGAGGGGATGTCTGGCACAGATACGCAGTATTTT. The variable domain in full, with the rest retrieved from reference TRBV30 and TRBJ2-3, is SQTIHQWPATLVQPVGSPLSLECTVEGTSNPNLYWYRQAAGRGLQLLFYSVGIGQISSEVPQNLSASRPQDRQFILSSKKLLLSDSGFYLCASEGMSGTDTQYFGPGTRLTVL.

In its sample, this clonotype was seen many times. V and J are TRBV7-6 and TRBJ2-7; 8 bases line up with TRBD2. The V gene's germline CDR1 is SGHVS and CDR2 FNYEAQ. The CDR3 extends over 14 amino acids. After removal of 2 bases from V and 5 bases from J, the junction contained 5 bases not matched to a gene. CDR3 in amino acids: CASSLFGGADEQYF. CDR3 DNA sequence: TGTGCCAGCAGCTTATTCGGGGGGGCGGACGAGCAGTACTTC.

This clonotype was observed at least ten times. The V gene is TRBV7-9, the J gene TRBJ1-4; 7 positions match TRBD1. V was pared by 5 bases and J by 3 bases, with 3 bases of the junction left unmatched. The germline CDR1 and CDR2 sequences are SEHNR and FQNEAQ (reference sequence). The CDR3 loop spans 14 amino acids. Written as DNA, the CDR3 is TGTGCCAGCAGCGTGGACAGGTCTAATGAAAAACTGTTTTTT. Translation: CASSVDRSNEKLFF.